This T cell receptor beta chain is from a study of blood T cell repertoires in COVID-19. The wider study: Whether acute or convalescent, the COVID-19 samples came from the United States, Italy and Spain. Sources were T cells, B-cell-depleted T cells, or PBMCs; the material itself was cDNA or gDNA.

Participants came from fewer than 25 US areas, aged roughly 18 to 89 years. Clinical history as reported by participants underpinned cohort assignment. V gave up 0 bases and J gave up 8 bases, with 17 bases separating them. The germline gives CDR1 SGDLS, CDR2 YYNGEE. The CDR3 has 16 amino acids. Assay used: immunoSEQ multiplex PCR; TCRdb lists only in-frame clones, some missing. The sample contains some 110,000 clones, around 84% of which appear only once. The sequencing sample was made of PBMCs or T cells enriched from blood (not recorded which). This chain links TRBV9 with TRBJ1-4; TRBD1 is a possible D gene (6 bases). The clonotype comes from a woman in her 30s who had recovered from COVID-19. The chain's CDR3 is CASSVEGTLRGEKLFF. As DNA, the CDR3 is TGTGCCAGCAGCGTAGAAGGTACTCTAAGGGGGGAAAAACTGTTTTTT.